A single sample gave rise to the 21 T cell receptor beta chains below, sequenced in a study of T cells in Graves' hyperthyroidism and ophthalmopathy. Using RNA transcripts as the source, TCR beta CDR3 regions were amplified. During a first-round RT-PCR of the TCR CDR3, the HTBI primer set was used. One entry per CDR3 protein, called by TCRdb with MiXCR from the multiplex PCR reads. Among some 500,000 distinct CDR3 sequences listed, around 16% were seen once. The sequenced material came from blood. The receptors originated from a woman in her 30s with Graves' ophthalmopathy.

This chain connects TRBV7-3 to TRBJ2-7; a weak D match, TRBD1 (8 bases). Deletions cut 5 bases from V and 9 bases from J, with 20 bases between. Germline V gives CDR1 SGHTA, CDR2 FQGTGA. This CDR3 is built from 14 residues. The CDR3, as DNA: TGTGCCAGCAGCGCCCAGGGGGCCGGCGGGGGGCAGTACTTC. Its translation is CASSAQGAGGGQYF.

This clonotype occurred many times. V and J are TRBV5-5 and TRBJ2-7; 7 nucleotides align to TRBD2. Germline lookup yields CDR1 SGHKS and CDR2 YYEKEE (reference sequence). The CDR3 totals 15 residues. J gave up 3 bases and V 4 bases, and 10 bases lay outside the gene matches. This CDR3 is CASSVLADQDYEQYF. In DNA, the CDR3 is TGTGCCAGCAGCGTCCTAGCGGACCAAGACTACGAGCAGTACTTC.

This clonotype has at least ten counts. V is TRBV5-6 and J is TRBJ1-2, with a weak D call TRBD1 (5 bases). CDR3 length: 16 amino acids. V lost 0 bases and J lost 3, with 15 bases in between. The V gene's germline CDR1 is SGHDT and CDR2 YYEEEE. CDR3 loop: CASSLVSRDLDYGYTF. The CDR3 DNA sequence: TGTGCCAGCAGCTTGGTTTCTCGGGACCTGGACTATGGCTACACCTTC.

The table lists this clonotype with a few counts. The chain joins TRBV4-3 to TRBJ2-7; no firm D call. Germline CDR1 LGHNA, CDR2 YSLEER. This CDR3 is built from 13 residues. Trimming cost V 1 base and J 3 bases, with 7 bases left between them. CDR3 region: CASSQGSDYEQYF. The CDR3 nucleotides are TGCGCCAGCAGCCAAGGGTCCGACTACGAGCAGTACTTC.

This clonotype appeared many times. V usage is TRBV29-1 and J usage is TRBJ2-1; 8 nucleotides agree with TRBD2. CDR3 length: 15 residues. Germline V gene data show CDR1 as SQVTM and CDR2 as ANQGSEA. The V and J ends lost 3 bases and 2 bases, in that order; junction bases with no gene match: 6. Here the CDR3 reads CSVDPSGRPYNEQFF. The CDR3 nucleotides are TGCAGCGTTGACCCCAGCGGGAGACCCTACAATGAGCAGTTCTTC.

CDR3 in amino acids: CASSSGQGISPLHF. As DNA, the CDR3 is TGCGCCAGCAGCTCTGGACAGGGGATTTCACCCCTCCACTTT. V and J are TRBV4-1 and TRBJ1-6; 9 bases are shared with TRBD1. From germline, CDR1 is MGHRA and CDR2 YSYEKL. With 5 bases clipped from V and 9 bases from J, the junction kept 5 bases outside the gene matches. This CDR3 region has 14 residues.

The rearrangement uses TRBV7-8 and TRBJ2-7, with TRBD2 matching 7 bases. The CDR3 has 15 residues. After removal of 1 base from V and 3 bases from J, the junction contained 6 bases not matched to a gene. Germline values: CDR1 SGHVS, CDR2 FQNEAQ. CDR3 sequence reads: CASSLGGGGFYEQYF. The CDR3 DNA is TGTGCCAGCAGCTTAGGGGGGGGGGGATTCTACGAGCAGTACTTC.

The chain recombines TRBV4-1 with TRBJ1-2, with 7 nucleotides matching TRBD1. J was trimmed by 6 bases and V by 0 bases; bases with no gene match: 10. The CDR3 is 16 residues long. Per germline, CDR1 MGHRA and CDR2 YSYEKL. This chain's CDR3 is CASSQEGTTGWNGYTF. The CDR3 coding sequence is TGCGCCAGCAGCCAAGAGGGGACGACAGGGTGGAATGGCTACACCTTC.

The table lists this clonotype with many counts. V gene TRBV27 combines with J gene TRBJ2-3; no clear D gene. The CDR3 runs to 14 residues. Germline V gene sequence: CDR1 MNHEY, CDR2 SMNVEV (reference sequence). Trimming took 5 bases from V and 6 from J, leaving 15 bases between them. The CDR3 nucleotides read TGTGCCAGCAGTCACGAAGCCCCAACCGATACGCAGTATTTT. Its translation is CASSHEAPTDTQYF.

In this sample, this clonotype turned up a few times. The chain employs TRBV12-3 or TRBV12-4 and TRBJ2-1; TRBD2 aligns across 11 bases. The CDR3 spans 13 residues. J was trimmed by 9 bases and V by 6 bases; bases with no gene match: 4. CDR3: CASRPLAGGEQFF. The CDR3 bases are TGTGCCAGCAGACCTCTAGCGGGAGGTGAGCAGTTCTTC.

The genes are TRBV30 and TRBJ1-2; D is unclear. V lost 2 bases to trimming and J lost 4 bases, with 14 bases between them. This CDR3 spans 14 amino acids. Germline V lookup: CDR1 GTSNPN, CDR2 SVGIG (reference sequence). This CDR3 reads CAWSPGLLGYGYTF. CDR3 in DNA: TGTGCCTGGAGTCCCGGACTGCTGGGCTATGGCTACACCTTC. The complete variable domain, with remaining parts taken from reference TRBV30 and TRBJ1-2, reads SQTIHQWPATLVQPVGSPLSLECTVEGTSNPNLYWYRQAAGRGLQLLFYSVGIGQISSEVPQNLSASRPQDRQFILSSKKLLLSDSGFYLCAWSPGLLGYGYTFGSGTRLTVV.

This clonotype was observed at least ten times. CDR3 loop: CASSLAEQGFVTQYF. The CDR3 coding sequence is TGTGCCAGCAGCTTAGCAGAGCAGGGATTTGTTACGCAGTATTTT. V gene TRBV7-2 combines with J gene TRBJ2-3; weak D call: TRBD1 (5 bases). The germline CDR1 and CDR2 sequences are SGHTA and FQGNSA. V was trimmed by 0 bases and J by 8 bases, leaving 15 bases between them. This CDR3 has 15 residues.

This clonotype was recorded many times. A much larger clone lies a single base off, so this may be a read error. The chain couples TRBV18 to TRBJ1-1; D unclear. The CDR3 runs 13 residues. The germline V gene encodes CDR1 KGHSH and CDR2 LQKENI. This CDR3 is CVSSPGPNTEAFF. In DNA, the CDR3 is TGTGTCAGCTCACCAGGTCCGAACACTGAAGCTTTCTTT. The entire variable domain, with the rest obtained from reference TRBV18 and TRBJ1-1, is as follows: NAGVMQNPRHLVRRRGQEARLRCSPMKGHSHVYWYRQLPEEGLKFMVYLQKENIIDESGMPKERFSAEFPKEGPSILRIQQVVRGDSAAYFCVSSPGPNTEAFFGQGTRLTVV.

This clonotype was observed a handful of times. The chain recombines TRBV4-3 with TRBJ2-7, with 7 bases lining up with TRBD1. Unmatched junction bases numbered 9, after V lost 1 base and J lost 3 bases. Germline CDR1 LGHNA, CDR2 YSLEER. There are 16 residues in the CDR3. The CDR3 sequence: CASSQARDSQVYEQYF. The CDR3 DNA is TGCGCCAGCAGCCAAGCCCGGGACAGCCAGGTCTACGAGCAGTACTTC.

This clonotype was counted many times. CDR3 coding DNA: TGCAGTGCTAGTGGGCTCACAAGCGGTCGCACAGATACGCAGTATTTT. Protein: CSASGLTSGRTDTQYF. V usage is TRBV20-1 and J usage is TRBJ2-3, with D possibly matching TRBD2 (5 bases). V lost 3 bases, J lost 1 base, and 17 bases lay in between. This CDR3 has 16 residues. Germline values: CDR1 DFQATT, CDR2 SNEGSKA (reference sequence).

There are many counts of this clonotype. The chain combines TRBV24-1 with TRBJ2-7; 7 bases line up with TRBD2. Trimming took 8 bases from V and 7 from J; bases not matched to a gene: 22. Germline-derived CDR1 and CDR2 are KGHDR and SFDVKD. This CDR3 contains 17 residues. The CDR3 nucleotides read TGTGCCACCATGCCTACCGGGACTAAGGACGTAGGAGGGGAGCAGTACTTC. Its translation: CATMPTGTKDVGGEQYF.

The chain is built from TRBV29-1 and TRBJ2-3; 13 nucleotides align to TRBD2. V was clipped by 5 bases and J by 4 bases; unmatched bases: 9. Germline CDR1 and CDR2: SQVTM and ANQGSEA. The CDR3 totals 16 residues. The DNA for the CDR3 is TGCAGCGTTCTAACTAGCGGGGGGGTCCGGGCAGATACGCAGTATTTT. This sequence encodes CSVLTSGGVRADTQYF.

This clonotype was detected many times. The J gene is TRBJ2-6, the V gene TRBV6-2 or TRBV6-3; maybe TRBD2 (5 bases). The germline V gene encodes CDR1 MNHEY and CDR2 SVGEGT. The CDR3 loop spans 19 amino acids. The V and J ends lost 4 bases and 0 bases respectively, with 19 bases between them. The CDR3 here is CASSFGELDIGSGANVLTF. CDR3 sequence (DNA): TGTGCCAGCAGTTTTGGGGAGCTTGACATCGGCTCTGGGGCCAACGTCCTGACTTTC.

This clonotype was picked up a small number of times. The V and J genes are TRBV28 and TRBJ2-7; D gene uncertain. The CDR3 sequence is 12 residues long. V was clipped by 7 bases and J by 6 bases, with 13 bases between them. Per germline, CDR1 MDHEN and CDR2 SYDVKM. CDR3: CASTKGFGEQYF. The CDR3 bases are TGTGCCAGCACAAAGGGATTCGGCGAGCAGTACTTC.

In its sample, this clonotype was seen many times. J is TRBJ2-3 and V is TRBV3-1; no definite D call. Trimming took 0 bases from V and 6 from J, leaving 4 bases between them. Germline loops: CDR1 LGHDT, CDR2 YNNKEL (reference sequence). CDR3 size: 12 residues. The CDR3 nucleotides are TGTGCCAGCAGCCAAGACTCGGATACGCAGTATTTT. Translation: CASSQDSDTQYF.

This clonotype was seen many times. The rearrangement links TRBV6-1 to TRBJ2-3; possibly TRBD1 or TRBD2 for D (5 bases each). The CDR3 is made up of 13 amino acids. Germline CDR1 reads MNHNS; CDR2 reads SASEGT. V lost 5 bases and J lost 1, with 7 bases in between. As DNA, the CDR3 is TGTGCCAGCAGTCCGGGACGCACAGATACGCAGTATTTT. It encodes CASSPGRTDTQYF.